Included here is one T cell receptor (beta chain) sequence, with context. The sample comes from a study of OX40 agonist ivuxolimab in advanced cancers. Across the whole study: Participants could have had prior anti-PD-1, anti-PD-L1 or anti-CTLA-4 therapy, and less than 45% had some.

Germline trimming cut 5 bases from V and 1 base from J; bases unmatched to any gene: 7. Germline CDR1 and CDR2: MNHNS and SASEGT. This CDR3 spans 15 amino acids. Generated by immunoSEQ multiplex PCR, the TCRdb table keeps only in-frame clones and is missing some. Among under 95,000 clones listed, roughly 83% were seen once. This sequence originates from an adult with an advanced solid tumor such as melanoma, head and neck, liver or kidney cancer. V usage is TRBV6-1 and J usage is TRBJ2-7; 8 nucleotides line up with TRBD1. The input for sequencing was CD4+ or CD8+ T cells sorted from blood, taken in a trial of the OX40 agonist ivuxolimab. For the CDR3, the DNA is TGTGCCAGCAGTTCCGAGACAGGGGAATCCTACGAGCAGTACTTC. Protein product: CASSSETGESYEQYF.